This T cell receptor beta chain was captured in a study of Graves' ophthalmopathy and Graves' hyperthyroidism. This clonotype appeared many times. An end of the junction differs from the germline gene, which may be a read error. Aged 18 to 65, hyperthyroidism patients had been newly diagnosed, with under 2 months' duration. CDR1 and CDR2 (germline): SGHRS, YFSETQ. This CDR3 spans 13 amino acids. From RNA, the CDR3 regions of TCR beta chains were amplified and sequenced. An initial RT-PCR round employing HTBI primers preceded a second-round multiplex PCR. Each CDR3 protein gets one entry after TCRdb re-called the multiplex PCR reads with MiXCR. The sample yields over a million distinct CDR3 sequences, about two fifths seen once.

The chain has TRBV5-1 and TRBJ2-5; D uncertain. The sequenced material came from peripheral blood or thyroid tissue (not recorded which). The receptor's source is an adult man with Graves' hyperthyroidism. The CDR3 coding sequence is TGTGCCAGCAGCCTTGACGGAGAAGAGACCCAGTACTTC. It codes for CASSLDGEETQYF.